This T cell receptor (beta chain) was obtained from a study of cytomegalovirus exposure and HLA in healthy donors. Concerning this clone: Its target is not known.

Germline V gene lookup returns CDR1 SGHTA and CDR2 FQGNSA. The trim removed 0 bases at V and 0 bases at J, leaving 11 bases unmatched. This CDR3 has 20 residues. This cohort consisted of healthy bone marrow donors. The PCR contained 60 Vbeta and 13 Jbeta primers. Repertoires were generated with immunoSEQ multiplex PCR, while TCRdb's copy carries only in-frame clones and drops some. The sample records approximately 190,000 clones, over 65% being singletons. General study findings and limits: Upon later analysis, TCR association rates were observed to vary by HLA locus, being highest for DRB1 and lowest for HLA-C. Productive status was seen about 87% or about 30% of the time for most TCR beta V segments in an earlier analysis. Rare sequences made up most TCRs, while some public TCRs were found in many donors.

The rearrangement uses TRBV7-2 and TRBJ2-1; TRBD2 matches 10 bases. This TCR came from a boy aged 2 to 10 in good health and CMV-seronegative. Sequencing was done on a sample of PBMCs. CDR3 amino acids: CASSLAAKASGGISYNEQFF. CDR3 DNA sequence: TGTGCCAGCAGCTTAGCGGCTAAGGCTAGCGGGGGCATCTCCTACAATGAGCAGTTCTTC.